This T cell receptor beta chain stems from a study of control samples from healthy donors and cancer patients. Per the germline V gene, CDR1 is LNHDA and CDR2 is SQIVND (reference sequence). Trimming removed 5 bases from V and 3 bases from J; junction bases left unmatched: 3. CDR3 length: 13 amino acids. Repertoires were generated with immunoSEQ multiplex PCR, while TCRdb's copy carries only in-frame clones and drops some. Of about 110,000 clones in the sample, 70% to 85% are singletons; the top ten hold around 6.2%. This sequence was found in a man aged 18 to 29 in good health. Sequencing was performed on blood. This chain joins TRBV19 and TRBJ2-7, with 8 bases lining up with TRBD2. CDR3 DNA sequence: TGTGCCAGTAGTCCGGGACTAGACTACGAGCAGTACGTC. Translation: CASSPGLDYEQYV.